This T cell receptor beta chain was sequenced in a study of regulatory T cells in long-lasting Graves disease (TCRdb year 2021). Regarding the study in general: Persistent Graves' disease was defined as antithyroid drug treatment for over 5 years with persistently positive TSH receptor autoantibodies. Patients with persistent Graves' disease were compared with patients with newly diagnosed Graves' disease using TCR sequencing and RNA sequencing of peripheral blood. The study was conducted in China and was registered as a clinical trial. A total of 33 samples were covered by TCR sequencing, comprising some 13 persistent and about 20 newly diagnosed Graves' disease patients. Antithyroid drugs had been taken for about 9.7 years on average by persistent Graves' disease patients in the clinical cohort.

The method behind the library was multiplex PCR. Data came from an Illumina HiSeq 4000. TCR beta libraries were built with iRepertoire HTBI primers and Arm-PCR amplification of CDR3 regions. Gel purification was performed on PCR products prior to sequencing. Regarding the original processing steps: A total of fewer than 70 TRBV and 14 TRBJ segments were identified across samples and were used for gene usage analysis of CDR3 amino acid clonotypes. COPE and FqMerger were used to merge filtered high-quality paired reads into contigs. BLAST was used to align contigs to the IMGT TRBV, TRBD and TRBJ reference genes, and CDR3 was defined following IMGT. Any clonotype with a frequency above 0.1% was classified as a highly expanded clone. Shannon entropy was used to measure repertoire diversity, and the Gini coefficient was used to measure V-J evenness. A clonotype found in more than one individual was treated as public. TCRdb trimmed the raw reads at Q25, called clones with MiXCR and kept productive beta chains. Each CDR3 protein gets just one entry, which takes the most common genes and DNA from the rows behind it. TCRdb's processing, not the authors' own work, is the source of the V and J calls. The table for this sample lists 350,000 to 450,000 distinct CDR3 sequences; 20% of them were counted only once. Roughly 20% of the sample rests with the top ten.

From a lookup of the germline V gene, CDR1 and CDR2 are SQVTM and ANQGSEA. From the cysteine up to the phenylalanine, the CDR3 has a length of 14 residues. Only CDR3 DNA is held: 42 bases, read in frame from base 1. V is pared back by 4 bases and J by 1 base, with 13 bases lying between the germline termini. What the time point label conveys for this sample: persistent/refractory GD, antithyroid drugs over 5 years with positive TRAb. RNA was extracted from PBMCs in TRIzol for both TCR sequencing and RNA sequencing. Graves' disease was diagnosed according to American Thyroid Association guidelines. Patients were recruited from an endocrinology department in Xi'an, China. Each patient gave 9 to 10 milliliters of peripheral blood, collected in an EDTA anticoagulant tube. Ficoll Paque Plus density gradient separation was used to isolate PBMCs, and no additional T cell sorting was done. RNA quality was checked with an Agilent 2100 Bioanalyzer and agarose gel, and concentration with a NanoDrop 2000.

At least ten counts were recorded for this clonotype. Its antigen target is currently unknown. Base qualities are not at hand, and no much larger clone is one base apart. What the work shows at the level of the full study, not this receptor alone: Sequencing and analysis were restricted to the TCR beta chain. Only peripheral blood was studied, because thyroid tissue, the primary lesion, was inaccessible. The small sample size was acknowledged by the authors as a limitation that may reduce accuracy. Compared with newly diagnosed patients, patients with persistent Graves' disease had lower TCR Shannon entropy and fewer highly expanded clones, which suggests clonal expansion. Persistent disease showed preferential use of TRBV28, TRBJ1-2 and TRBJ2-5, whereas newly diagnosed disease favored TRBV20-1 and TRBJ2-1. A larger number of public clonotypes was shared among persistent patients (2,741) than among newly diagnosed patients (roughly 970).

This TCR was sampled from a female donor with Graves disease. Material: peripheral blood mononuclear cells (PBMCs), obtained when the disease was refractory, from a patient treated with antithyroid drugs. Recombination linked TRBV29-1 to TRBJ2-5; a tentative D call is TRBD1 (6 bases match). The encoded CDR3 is CSVVPPGAQETQYF. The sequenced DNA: TGCAGCGTTGTCCCTCCAGGGGCCCAAGAGACCCAGTACTTC.